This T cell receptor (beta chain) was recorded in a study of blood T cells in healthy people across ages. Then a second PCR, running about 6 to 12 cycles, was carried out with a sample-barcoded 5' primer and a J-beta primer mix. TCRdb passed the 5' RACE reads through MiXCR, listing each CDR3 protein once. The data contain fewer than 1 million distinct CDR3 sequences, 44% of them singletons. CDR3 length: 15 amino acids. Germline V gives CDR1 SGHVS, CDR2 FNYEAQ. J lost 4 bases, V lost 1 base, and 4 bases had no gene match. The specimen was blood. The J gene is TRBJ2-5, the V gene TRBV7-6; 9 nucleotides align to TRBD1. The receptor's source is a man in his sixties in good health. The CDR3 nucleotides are TGTGCCAGCAGCTTAGAATACAGGGGGCGAGAGACCCAGTACTTC. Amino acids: CASSLEYRGRETQYF.